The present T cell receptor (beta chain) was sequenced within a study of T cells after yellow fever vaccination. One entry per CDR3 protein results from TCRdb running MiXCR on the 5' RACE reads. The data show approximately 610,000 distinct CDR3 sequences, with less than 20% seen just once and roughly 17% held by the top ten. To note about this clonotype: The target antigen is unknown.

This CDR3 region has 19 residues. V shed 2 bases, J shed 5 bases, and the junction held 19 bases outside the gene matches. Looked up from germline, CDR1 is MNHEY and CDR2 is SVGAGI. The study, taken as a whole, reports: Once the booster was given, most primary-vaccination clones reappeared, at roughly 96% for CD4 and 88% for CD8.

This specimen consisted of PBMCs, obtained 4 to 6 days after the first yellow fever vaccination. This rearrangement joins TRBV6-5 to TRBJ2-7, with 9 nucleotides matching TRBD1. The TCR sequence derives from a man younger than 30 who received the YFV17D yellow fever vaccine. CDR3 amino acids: CASSYHDPNRGRPSNEQYF. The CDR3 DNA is TGTGCCAGCAGTTACCACGATCCTAACAGGGGGCGACCCTCTAACGAGCAGTACTTC.